These T cell receptor beta chains were read from a single sample in a study of beta chain features in type 1 diabetes. Produced via immunoSEQ multiplex PCR; TCRdb's table is partial and in-frame only. The sample contains 93,000 or so clones, 25% to 35% of which appear only once. Sequenced material: central memory CD4+ T cells from blood. The receptors were sampled from a woman aged 18-35 years with type 1 diabetes. Both conserved end residues are part of each CDR3. A D gene is named only where the DNA matches it firmly. Only some rows state a clone size, as once, few, many or a class for expanded clones.

>few|TRBJ2-1|.|TRBV7-2
TGTGCCAGCAGCCCAAGAGGCGGAGGGCCCAATGAGCAGTTCTTC
CASSPRGGGPNEQFF
>few|TRBJ2-5|TRBD1|TRBV28
TGTGCCAGCAGTCCTCAGGGGGCACGAGAGACCCAGTACTTC
CASSPQGARETQYF
>once|TRBJ1-2|TRBD1|TRBV5-4
TGTGCCAGCAGCTGGGACAGGTTTACTAACTATGGCTACACCTTC
CASSWDRFTNYGYTF
>.|TRBJ2-7|.|TRBV4-1
TGCGCCAGCAGCCAAGCAGGGATACTACGGGAGCAGTACTTC
CASSQAGILREQYF
>.|TRBJ1-1|TRBD1|TRBV5-1
TGCGCCAGCAGCCAGGGACAGGGTTATACTGAAGCTTTCTTT
CASSQGQGYTEAFF
>.|TRBJ1-2|TRBD1|TRBV2
TGTGCCAGCAGTACCCGCGGACAGGGGGCTACGGCCTTC
CASSTRGQGATAF
>few|TRBJ2-7|TRBD1|TRBV5-1
TGCGCCAGCAGCTCCTCAACAGGGGGCGTTGGCTACGAGCAGTACTTC
CASSSSTGGVGYEQYF
>few|TRBJ2-5|.|TRBV10-3
TGTGCCATCAGTGATCGTTTCGGGGGAGAGACCCAGTACTTC
CAISDRFGGETQYF
>few|TRBJ1-4|TRBD1|TRBV5-5
TGTGCCAGCAGCTTGGCGGGACAGGGGGCTGGTGAAAAACTGTTTTTT
CASSLAGQGAGEKLFF
>few|TRBJ2-2|.|TRBV2
TGTGCCAGCAGTGGACAGGTTTCGGGCACCGGGGAGCTGTTTTTT
CASSGQVSGTGELFF
>few|TRBJ2-3|.|TRBV11-2
TGTGCCAGCAGCTTACACACGATAGATACGCAGTATTTT
CASSLHTIDTQYF
>few|TRBJ2-7|TRBD1|TRBV5-1
TGCGCCAGCAGCTTGGCGTTCGGGCAACAGGGGACCTACGAGCAGTACTTC
CASSLAFGQQGTYEQYF
>.|TRBJ1-2|.|TRBV28
TGTGCCAGCAGTTTAGAGGAGGACTACACCTTC
CASSLEEDYTF
>.|TRBJ2-5|TRBD1|TRBV7-3
TGTGCCAGCAGCTTATCGGGCGGACAGGGGCAAGAGACCCAGTACTTC
CASSLSGGQGQETQYF
>few|TRBJ2-5|TRBD2|TRBV14
TGTGCCAGCAGTAGGGGGACTAGTCAGGAGACCCAGTACTTC
CASSRGTSQETQYF
>once|TRBJ2-7|TRBD2|TRBV5-6
TGTGCCAGCAGCTTGGTCGGGGGGGGAGCCTACGAGCAGTACTTC
CASSLVGGGAYEQYF
>few|TRBJ2-1|TRBD1|TRBV5-1
TGCGCCAGCAGCTTGGACAGGGGAGATAATGAGCAGTTCTTC
CASSLDRGDNEQFF
>.|TRBJ1-3|TRBD1|TRBV4-3
TGCGCCAGCAGCCAAAGTCCCGGGACAGGGATCGGAAACACCATATATTTT
CASSQSPGTGIGNTIYF
>.|TRBJ2-2|.|TRBV6-5
TGTGCCAGCAGTTCTACTAGGGAGACCGGGGAGCTGTTTTTT
CASSSTRETGELFF
>.|TRBJ1-1|TRBD1|TRBV14
TGTGCCAGCAGCAGGTGGACAGGGAACACTGAAGCTTTCTTT
CASSRWTGNTEAFF
>few|TRBJ1-1|TRBD1|TRBV7-9
TGTGCCAGCAGCATTGGCGGGACAGAGAACACTGAAGCTTTCTTT
CASSIGGTENTEAFF
>.|TRBJ1-4|.|TRBV30
TGTGCCTGGAGTGCAGGGAAGGAAAAACTGTTTTTT
CAWSAGKEKLFF
>.|TRBJ2-7|TRBD2|TRBV4-2
TGTGCCAGCAGCCAAGGAGCGGGAGAGGCTTTCAGAGAGCAGTACTTC
CASSQGAGEAFREQYF
>few|TRBJ1-4|TRBD1|TRBV11-2
TGTGCCAGCAGCGTGGGACAGGGTGGCGAAAAACTGTTTTTT
CASSVGQGGEKLFF
>.|TRBJ2-5|.|TRBV5-1
TGCGCCAGCAGCTTGGCCCAGGGGCCACAAGAGACCCAGTACTTC
CASSLAQGPQETQYF
>.|TRBJ2-1|TRBD2|TRBV30
TGTGCCTGCACGCGGGGGGGAACAGGAAAAACCTACAATGAGCAGTTCTTC
CACTRGGTGKTYNEQFF
>.|TRBJ2-7|.|TRBV27
TGTGCCAGCAGACGAGGGGCGGGGGAGCAGTACTTC
CASRRGAGEQYF
>few|TRBJ2-5|TRBD1|TRBV7-2
TGTGCCAGCAGCCCAAGACAGGGGGCGAGGGAGACCCAGTACTTC
CASSPRQGARETQYF
>once|TRBJ2-2|TRBD1|TRBV5-4
TGTGCCAGCAGCTTGGGGCAGGGGGCCGGGGAGCTGTTTTTT
CASSLGQGAGELFF